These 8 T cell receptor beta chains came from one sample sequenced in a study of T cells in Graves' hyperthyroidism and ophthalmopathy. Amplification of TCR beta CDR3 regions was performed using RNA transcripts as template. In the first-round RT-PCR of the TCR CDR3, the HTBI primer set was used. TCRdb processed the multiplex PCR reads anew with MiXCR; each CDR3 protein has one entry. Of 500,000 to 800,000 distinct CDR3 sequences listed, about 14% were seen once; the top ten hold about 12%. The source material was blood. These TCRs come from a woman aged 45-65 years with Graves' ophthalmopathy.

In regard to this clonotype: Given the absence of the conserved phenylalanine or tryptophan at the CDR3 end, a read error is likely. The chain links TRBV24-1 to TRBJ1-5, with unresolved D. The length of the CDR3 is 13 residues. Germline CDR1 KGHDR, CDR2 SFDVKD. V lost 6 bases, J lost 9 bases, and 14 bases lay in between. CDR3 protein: CATSPNPQGPQHS. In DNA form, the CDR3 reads TGTGCCACCAGTCCAAACCCTCAAGGGCCCCAGCATTCT.

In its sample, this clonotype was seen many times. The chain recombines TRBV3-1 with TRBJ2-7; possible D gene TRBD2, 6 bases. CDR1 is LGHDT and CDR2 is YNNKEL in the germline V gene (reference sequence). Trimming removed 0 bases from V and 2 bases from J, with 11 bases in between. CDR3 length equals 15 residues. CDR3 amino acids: CASSQELALTYEQYF. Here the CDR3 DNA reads TGTGCCAGCAGCCAAGAACTAGCCCTTACCTACGAGCAGTACTTC.

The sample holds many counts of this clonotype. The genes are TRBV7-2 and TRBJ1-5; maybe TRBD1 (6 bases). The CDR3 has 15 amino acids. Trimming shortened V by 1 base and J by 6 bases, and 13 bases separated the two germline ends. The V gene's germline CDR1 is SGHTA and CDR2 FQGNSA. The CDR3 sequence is CASSLVQGEGQPQHF. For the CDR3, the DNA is TGTGCCAGCAGCTTAGTACAGGGCGAGGGTCAGCCCCAGCATTTT.

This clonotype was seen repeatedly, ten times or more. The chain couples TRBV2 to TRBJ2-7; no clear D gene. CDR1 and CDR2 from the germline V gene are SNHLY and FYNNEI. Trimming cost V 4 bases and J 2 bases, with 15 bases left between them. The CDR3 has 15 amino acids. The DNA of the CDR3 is TGTGCCAGCAGTGTAGAAGCTACTCCTACCTACGAGCAGTACTTC. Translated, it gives CASSVEATPTYEQYF.

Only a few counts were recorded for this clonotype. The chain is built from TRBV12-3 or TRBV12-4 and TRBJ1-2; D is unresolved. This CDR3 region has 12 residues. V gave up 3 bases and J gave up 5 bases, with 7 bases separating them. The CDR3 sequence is CASSFSQYGYTF. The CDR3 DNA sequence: TGTGCCAGCAGTTTTAGTCAGTATGGCTACACCTTC.

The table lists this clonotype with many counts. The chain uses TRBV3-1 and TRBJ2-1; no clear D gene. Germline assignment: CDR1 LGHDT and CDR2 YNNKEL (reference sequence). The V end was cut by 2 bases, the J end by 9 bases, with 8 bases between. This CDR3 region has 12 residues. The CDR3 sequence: CASSQSSGEQFF. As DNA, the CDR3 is TGTGCCAGCAGCCAATCGAGTGGTGAGCAGTTCTTC.

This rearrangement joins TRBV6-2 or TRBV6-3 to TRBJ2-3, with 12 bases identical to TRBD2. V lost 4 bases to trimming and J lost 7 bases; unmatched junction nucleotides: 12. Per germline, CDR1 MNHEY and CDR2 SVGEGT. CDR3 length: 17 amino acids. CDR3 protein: CASSSPRLAGVPNTQYF. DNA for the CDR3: TGTGCCAGCAGTTCACCCAGACTAGCGGGAGTTCCGAATACGCAGTATTTT.

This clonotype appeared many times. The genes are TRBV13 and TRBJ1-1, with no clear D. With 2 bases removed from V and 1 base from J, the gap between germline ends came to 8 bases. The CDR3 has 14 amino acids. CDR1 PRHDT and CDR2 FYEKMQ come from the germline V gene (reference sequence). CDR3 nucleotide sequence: TGTGCCAGCAGCTTATTCCCAGAGAACACTGAAGCTTTCTTT. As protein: CASSLFPENTEAFF.